The source of this T cell receptor beta chain is a study of T cell changes during pregnancy in multiple sclerosis. V was pared by 5 bases and J by 4 bases, with 8 bases of the junction left unmatched. Per germline, CDR1 SGHTA and CDR2 FQGNSA. This CDR3 is 15 amino acids long. Some clones are missing from TCRdb's copy, which holds only in-frame ones; the method was immunoSEQ multiplex PCR. The sample lists roughly 56,000 clones, roughly nine tenths occurring once. This sample comprised CD4+ T cells from peripheral blood mononuclear cells, obtained after pregnancy. The sequence was obtained from a female donor in good health, enrolled as a control in a pregnancy study. The chain uses TRBV7-2 and TRBJ2-7, with 10 bases matching TRBD2. The chain's CDR3 is CASSPTAGGIYEQYF. CDR3 DNA: TGTGCCAGCAGCCCAACAGCGGGGGGGATATACGAGCAGTACTTC.